This TCR beta chain was sequenced during a study of CD8 T cells in ankylosing spondylitis. V shed 1 base, J shed 5 bases, and the junction held 8 bases outside the gene matches. This CDR3 has 17 amino acids. From germline, CDR1 is SGHRS and CDR2 YFSETQ. General study results and limits: Made up of several highly homologous variants, a TCR beta motif appeared characteristic of ankylosing spondylitis blood.

Scientists made TCR beta libraries using quantitative 5'-RACE with molecular barcodes. TCRdb called the 5' RACE reads again in MiXCR, with one record for every CDR3 protein. The sample carries a few hundred thousand distinct CDR3 sequences, around 8% recorded once. Concerning this clonotype: Its cognate antigen is unknown.

The chain couples TRBV5-1 to TRBJ2-1, with 11 bases matching TRBD2. The sample consisted of blood, either unsorted or a sorted T cell fraction (not recorded which). This TCR came from a male donor with ankylosing spondylitis. The CDR3 region is CASSLIPGLAEDNEQFF. The CDR3 nucleotides read TGCGCCAGCAGCTTGATACCGGGACTAGCGGAAGACAATGAGCAGTTCTTC.